This paragraph covers one TCR beta chain sequence. Measured with immunoSEQ multiplex PCR; TCRdb has only the in-frame clones, and not every one. The table includes more than 80,000 clones, 90% to 95% detected once. These data are taken from a study of T cell changes during pregnancy in multiple sclerosis. The CDR3 length is 15 residues. Germline-derived CDR1 and CDR2 are MDHEN and SYDVKM. V was pared by 6 bases and J by 3 bases, with 5 bases of the junction left unmatched. V usage is TRBV28 and J usage is TRBJ1-2; the match to TRBD1 covers 12 bases. Sequences were derived from PBMCs, sampled in the first trimester of pregnancy. The TCR comes from a female donor in good health, serving as a control in a pregnancy study. Some clones in this sample may be carry-over from other donors' samples. CDR3 sequence reads: CASSPGQGAHYGYTF. Here the CDR3 DNA reads TGTGCCAGCAGCCCGGGACAGGGGGCGCACTATGGCTACACCTTC.